Presented here are 5 T cell receptor beta chains from one specimen sequenced in a study of graft-versus-host responses after intestinal transplantation. Data came from immunoSEQ multiplex PCR; TCRdb stores just in-frame clones and leaves some out. The table shows some 110,000 clones, with 85% to 95% occurring only once. For these receptors, no antigen is known. The starting material was unstimulated CD8+ T cells sorted from spleen or lymph node cells, obtained before transplant. The receptors derive from a human donor who was the organ donor for an intestinal transplant.

This sequence joins TRBV10-2 and TRBJ2-7; TRBD2 might be the D (5 bases). Per germline, CDR1 WSHSY and CDR2 SAAADI. V was pared by 2 bases and J by 3 bases, with 14 bases between. CDR3 size: 15 residues. This CDR3 reads CASSEDNRERYEQYF. In nucleotides, the CDR3 is TGCGCCAGCAGTGAGGATAATAGGGAGCGCTACGAGCAGTACTTC.

The V call is TRBV5-4, the J call TRBJ2-4; D remains unclear. This CDR3 comprises 16 residues. V gave up 0 bases and J gave up 0 bases, with 10 bases separating them. In germline, CDR1 is SGHNT, CDR2 YYREEE (reference sequence). CDR3 in amino acids: CASSLEGGPAKNIQYF. CDR3 bases: TGTGCCAGCAGCTTGGAAGGCGGCCCAGCCAAAAACATTCAGTACTTC.

The rearrangement links TRBV5-6 to TRBJ2-1; D remains unclear. The V gene lost 1 base and the J gene lost 5 bases, with 4 bases spanning the gap. Germline CDR1 and CDR2: SGHDT and YYEEEE. The CDR3 is made up of 12 amino acids. The CDR3 DNA follows: TGTGCCAGCAGCTTGTACGACAATGAGCAGTTCTTC. This encodes CASSLYDNEQFF.

This sequence joins TRBV27 and TRBJ2-1, with D possibly matching TRBD2 (5 bases). The CDR3 runs to 16 residues. The germline V gene has CDR1 MNHEY and CDR2 SMNVEV (reference sequence). V was trimmed by 5 bases and J by 6 bases, leaving 20 bases between them. The CDR3 here is CASSPTSNLGPNEQFF. CDR3 in DNA: TGTGCCAGCAGTCCCACTAGTAACTTGGGTCCCAATGAGCAGTTCTTC.

V is TRBV6-5 and J is TRBJ1-1; D is possibly TRBD1 (6 bases). The CDR3 runs to 14 residues. V was pared by 2 bases and J by 4 bases, with 11 bases between. Looked up from germline, CDR1 is MNHEY and CDR2 is SVGAGI. In nucleotides, the CDR3 is TGTGCCAGCAGTTACGCGGGACACATCACTGAAGCTTTCTTT. Protein: CASSYAGHITEAFF.